The present T cell receptor (beta chain) was sequenced within a study of neurological immune-mediated disorders. This clonotype was picked up many times. Germline loops: CDR1 DFQATT, CDR2 SNEGSKA (reference sequence). The V gene lost 3 bases and the J gene lost 1 base, with 9 bases spanning the gap. This CDR3 is 13 amino acids long. Every sequencing run gave over 170 million TCR-beta sequences, taken from 15-18 subjects. TCRdb analysed the 5' RACE reads with MiXCR anew, one entry per CDR3 protein. Of 15,000 to 20,000 distinct CDR3 sequences detected, about 22% appear once; the ten largest clones hold more than 20%.

This clonotype was obtained from a man aged 45-65 years in good health. The rearrangement uses TRBV20-1 and TRBJ1-1; a weak D match, TRBD1 (6 bases). Material for sequencing was PBMCs. The CDR3 reads CSASLGGNTEAFF. The CDR3 DNA is TGCAGTGCTAGTCTAGGGGGGAACACTGAAGCTTTCTTT.